Shown below are 32 T cell receptor beta chains from a single sample sequenced in a study of T-cell memory formation after mild COVID-19. TCRdb ran MiXCR on the 5' RACE reads and lists one entry per CDR3 protein. The top ten hold about 42% of the sample, which has 58,000 or so distinct CDR3 sequences, about a quarter seen once. Sequenced input: PBMCs or a T cell subset sorted from them (not recorded which). These receptors originate from a man between 18 and 29 years old who had mild COVID-19 (a few samples of this study predate the infection). Cell type and time point are not known.

This clonotype turned up a few times. V usage is TRBV27 and J usage is TRBJ2-2; D unclear. Per the germline V gene, CDR1 is MNHEY and CDR2 is SMNVEV (reference sequence). V shed 8 bases and J shed 4 bases, with 11 bases lying between them. This CDR3 region has 13 residues. CDR3 sequence (DNA): TGTGCCAGCGGGCTTCTCTCCACCGGGGAGCTGTTTTTT. Translated, it gives CASGLLSTGELFF.

V and J are TRBV5-1 and TRBJ2-3; maybe TRBD2 (7 bases). From germline, CDR1 is SGHRS and CDR2 YFSETQ. This CDR3 contains 16 residues. The V end lost 9 bases, the J end lost 2 bases, and 22 bases lay between the germline ends. CDR3 bases: TGCGCCACCTCCGAGGCGGGGGCCGCCTACACAGATACGCAGTATTTT. It yields the protein CATSEAGAAYTDTQYF.

The chain combines TRBV11-3 with TRBJ2-5; TRBD2 matches 8 bases. V shed 5 bases, J shed 5 bases, and the junction held 10 bases outside the gene matches. Germline lookup yields CDR1 SGHNT and CDR2 YENEEA. This CDR3 is built from 15 residues. The CDR3 nucleotides read TGTGCCAGCAGCCCGAGCGGGGGACGCAGGGAGACCCAGTACTTC. This sequence encodes CASSPSGGRRETQYF. Looking up the rest from reference TRBV11-3 and TRBJ2-5 gives the full variable domain: EAGVVQSPRYKIIEKKQPVAFWCNPISGHNTLYWYLQNLGQGPELLIRYENEEAVDDSQLPKDRFSAERLKGVDSTLKIQPAELGDSAVYLCASSPSGGRRETQYFGPGTRLLVL.

This chain uses TRBV7-9 with TRBJ2-7; D possibly uses TRBD1 or TRBD2 (5 bases each). Trimming removed 5 bases from V and 2 bases from J, with 7 bases in between. The CDR3 totals 12 residues. Looked up from germline, CDR1 is SEHNR and CDR2 is FQNEAQ (reference sequence). The CDR3 DNA reads TGTGCCAGCAGCCCGGGGCCCTACGAGCAGTACGTC. Amino acid sequence: CASSPGPYEQYV.

The chain employs TRBV7-2 and TRBJ2-1; 13 bases fit TRBD2. J was trimmed by 8 bases and V by 5 bases; bases with no gene match: 6. Germline CDR1 reads SGHTA; CDR2 reads FQGNSA. The length of the CDR3 is 15 residues. This CDR3 reads CASSQGTSGVDEQFF. DNA of the CDR3: TGTGCCAGCAGCCAGGGGACTAGCGGGGTCGATGAGCAGTTCTTC.

In its sample, this clonotype was seen a few times. V gene TRBV7-9 combines with J gene TRBJ2-1; TRBD2 aligns across 8 bases. Germline V CDR1 and CDR2: SEHNR, FQNEAQ (reference sequence). The CDR3 has 14 residues. Losses at the gene ends were 2 bases for V and 9 bases for J; bases not matched to a gene: 6. The CDR3 is CASSLSRGEAEQFF. CDR3 nucleotides: TGTGCCAGCAGCTTATCGCGGGGGGAGGCTGAGCAGTTCTTC.

In this sample, this clonotype turned up a few times. The chain uses TRBV4-1 and TRBJ2-2; D remains unclear. Germline V gives CDR1 MGHRA, CDR2 YSYEKL. The length of the CDR3 is 15 residues. V was cut by 0 bases and J by 7 bases, with 12 bases left in between. CDR3 bases: TGCGCCAGCAGCCAAGATCTGAAGTGGGGCGGGGAGCTGTTTTTT. Its translation: CASSQDLKWGGELFF.

At least ten counts were recorded for this clonotype. The chain couples TRBV4-2 to TRBJ2-5, with TRBD1 matching 8 bases. This CDR3 region has 16 residues. Trimming at V came to 0 bases and at J to 2 bases, leaving 5 bases not matched to a gene. In germline, CDR1 is LGHNA, CDR2 YNFKEQ. The CDR3 coding sequence is TGTGCCAGCAGCCAAGATGGACAGGGCGGACAAGAGACCCAGTACTTC. This sequence encodes CASSQDGQGGQETQYF.

The chain joins TRBV4-3 to TRBJ2-3; TRBD2 matches 12 bases. Germline assignment: CDR1 LGHNA and CDR2 YSLEER. J lost 4 bases, V lost 0 bases, and 2 bases had no gene match. The CDR3 is 16 amino acids. The CDR3 here is CASSQDLAGGPDTQYF. CDR3 DNA: TGCGCCAGCAGCCAAGATCTAGCGGGGGGGCCAGATACGCAGTATTTT.

This clonotype has just a few counts. The gene calls are TRBV11-2 and TRBJ2-1, with a possible D match to TRBD2 (6 bases). Germline V gives CDR1 SGHAT, CDR2 FQNNGV. V lost 5 bases, J lost 8 bases, and 19 bases lay in between. The length of the CDR3 is 15 residues. The CDR3 loop reads CASSPPLDPGDEQFF. The CDR3 bases are TGTGCCAGCAGCCCCCCCCTCGACCCGGGGGATGAGCAGTTCTTC. Drawing the rest from reference TRBV11-2 and TRBJ2-1, the complete variable domain is EAGVAQSPRYKIIEKRQSVAFWCNPISGHATLYWYQQILGQGPKLLIQFQNNGVVDDSQLPKDRFSAERLKGVDSTLKIQPAKLEDSAVYLCASSPPLDPGDEQFFGPGTRLTVL.

The chain joins TRBV4-1 to TRBJ2-6; 8 bases agree with TRBD2. J was trimmed by 2 bases and V by 1 base; bases with no gene match: 1. CDR3 size: 16 residues. Looked up from germline, CDR1 is MGHRA and CDR2 is YSYEKL. The CDR3 sequence is CASSQAGGPGANVLTF. CDR3 DNA sequence: TGCGCCAGCAGCCAAGCGGGGGGGCCTGGGGCCAACGTCCTGACTTTC.

The chain employs TRBV29-1 and TRBJ2-1, with TRBD1 matching over 7 bases. CDR1 and CDR2 (germline): SQVTM, ANQGSEA. Trimming cost V 4 bases and J 7 bases; bases outside gene matches: 10. This CDR3 has 14 amino acids. CDR3 in amino acids: CSVVGGGRGNEQFF. The CDR3 nucleotides are TGCAGCGTTGTAGGTGGAGGCAGGGGGAATGAGCAGTTCTTC.

The rearrangement uses TRBV21-1 and TRBJ2-3; the table's D call TRBD1 went unverified against the DNA. TRBV21-1 counts as a pseudogene. This CDR3 comprises 18 residues. The CDR3 region has the DNA TGTGCCAGCAGCAAAGCTTTCCCGGGAAACCCCCGCACAGATACGCAGTATTTT. Translation gives CASSKAFPGNPRTDTQYF.

The chain uses TRBV5-4 and TRBJ2-1, with TRBD2 identical over 8 bases. V dropped 4 bases and J dropped 8; count of bases not matched to a gene: 14. This CDR3 comprises 16 residues. Germline lookup yields CDR1 SGHNT and CDR2 YYREEE (reference sequence). The CDR3 here is CASSLSWGTGGDEQFF. DNA for the CDR3: TGTGCCAGCAGCCTTAGTTGGGGCACCGGGGGGGATGAGCAGTTCTTC.

The V and J genes are TRBV27 and TRBJ2-6; D is possibly TRBD1 or TRBD2 (5 bases each). CDR1 and CDR2 (germline): MNHEY, SMNVEV (reference sequence). Trimming removed 3 bases from V and 0 bases from J, with 12 bases in between. This CDR3 comprises 17 residues. The CDR3 spells CASSFGGGVSGANVLTF. In DNA, the CDR3 is TGTGCCAGCAGTTTTGGGGGTGGCGTCTCTGGGGCCAACGTCCTGACTTTC. The variable domain in full, completed from reference TRBV27 and TRBJ2-6, reads EAQVTQNPRYLITVTGKKLTVTCSQNMNHEYMSWYRQDPGLGLRQIYYSMNVEVTDKGDVPEGYKVSRKEKRNFPLILESPSPNQTSLYFCASSFGGGVSGANVLTFGAGSRLTVL.

The rearrangement links TRBV4-1 to TRBJ2-2; D remains ambiguous. This CDR3 contains 15 residues. Germline V gene data show CDR1 as MGHRA and CDR2 as YSYEKL. V lost 0 bases to trimming and J lost 4 bases, with 9 bases between them. The CDR3 region has the DNA TGCGCCAGCAGCCAAGAGGCCAGTCCCACCGGGGAGCTGTTTTTT. It yields the protein CASSQEASPTGELFF.

This clonotype showed up just once. The rearrangement joins TRBV6-5 to TRBJ2-3; D is unclear. This CDR3 is built from 15 residues. Germline CDR1 reads MNHEY; CDR2 reads SVGAGI. The V and J ends lost 0 bases and 1 base respectively, with 8 bases between them. The CDR3 loop reads CASSYSTVGTDTQYF. The CDR3 DNA reads as TGTGCCAGCAGTTACTCGACCGTGGGCACAGATACGCAGTATTTT.

The rearrangement joins TRBV24-1 to TRBJ1-1; no reliable D call. This CDR3 is built from 13 residues. Trimming removed 0 bases at V and 0 bases at J, with 1 base between. The V gene's germline CDR1 is KGHDR and CDR2 SFDVKD. CDR3 sequence: CATSDLMNTEAFF. The CDR3 nucleotides read TGTGCCACCAGTGATTTGATGAACACTGAAGCTTTCTTT.

The V call is TRBV4-2, the J call TRBJ2-5; perhaps D is TRBD1 or TRBD2 (5 bases each). V lost 4 bases and J 1 base, leaving 13 bases between the germline ends. Germline CDR1 LGHNA, CDR2 YNFKEQ. The CDR3 length is 15 residues. The CDR3, as DNA: TGTGCCAGCAGCCCCCTGTATGGGGGCCAAGAGACCCAGTACTTC. Protein: CASSPLYGGQETQYF.

The V call is TRBV29-1, the J call TRBJ2-4; D is perhaps TRBD1 (6 bases). V was trimmed by 5 bases and J by 3 bases, leaving 14 bases between them. From germline, CDR1 is SQVTM and CDR2 ANQGSEA. The CDR3 totals 14 residues. CDR3 bases: TGCAGCGTTCAGTCAGCGGACAGCAAAAACATTCAGTACTTC. It codes for CSVQSADSKNIQYF.

In DNA form, the CDR3 reads TGTGCCAGCAGTTACTTGCGGGAAGAGACCCAGTACTTC. It codes for CASSYLREETQYF. The V and J genes are TRBV6-5 and TRBJ2-5; D possibly corresponds to TRBD2 (5 bases). CDR3 length: 13 amino acids. Trimming took 1 base from V and 3 from J, leaving 6 bases between them. Germline CDR1 MNHEY, CDR2 SVGAGI.

This chain links TRBV4-3 with TRBJ2-3; no clear D gene. Trimming shortened V by 4 bases and J by 0 bases, and 11 bases separated the two germline ends. This CDR3 has 15 amino acids. Per the germline V gene, CDR1 is LGHNA and CDR2 is YSLEER. The CDR3, as DNA: TGCGCCAGCAGCCTCGGCGGTACTAGCACAGATACGCAGTATTTT. It yields the protein CASSLGGTSTDTQYF.

In this sample, this clonotype turned up a few times. The rearrangement joins TRBV20-1 to TRBJ2-3, with TRBD2 as a possible D gene (6 bases). The germline V and J ends were trimmed by 3 bases and 14 bases, with 18 bases remaining between them. This CDR3 has 12 residues. Looked up from germline, CDR1 is DFQATT and CDR2 is SNEGSKA (reference sequence). CDR3 DNA: TGCAGTGCTAGCGGGACTCCTATATCGGGGTATTTT. Translated, it gives CSASGTPISGYF.

A few counts support this clonotype. V gene TRBV11-3 combines with J gene TRBJ2-3; D is unresolved. CDR1 and CDR2 from the germline V gene are SGHNT and YENEEA. The CDR3 length is 14 residues. Trimming shortened V by 4 bases and J by 5 bases, and 13 bases separated the two germline ends. The CDR3 DNA reads TGTGCCAGCAGCTCCTTCTATTCTGGAGATACGCAGTATTTT. Protein product: CASSSFYSGDTQYF.

This clonotype was counted a few times. This CDR3 is missing its conserved last phenylalanine or tryptophan, likely due to a read error. The chain carries TRBV2 and TRBJ2-3; 7 nucleotides line up with TRBD2. The CDR3 loop spans 17 amino acids. CDR1 is SNHLY, CDR2 FYNNEI, per germline. J gave up 2 bases and V 6 bases, and 14 bases lay outside the gene matches. CDR3: CASRSPRAGVITDTQYY. DNA of the CDR3: TGTGCCAGCAGATCCCCCAGGGCGGGGGTGATCACAGATACGCAGTATTAT.

The gene calls are TRBV30 and TRBJ1-1, with D possibly TRBD1 on 6 matching bases. CDR3 length: 12 residues. Germline V gene sequence: CDR1 GTSNPN, CDR2 SVGIG (reference sequence). The ends were cut back, 6 bases at V and 1 base at J, with 9 bases in the middle. CDR3 DNA sequence: TGTGCCTGCCCGGGACAGAACACTGAAGCTTTCTTT. Its protein product is CACPGQNTEAFF.

This clonotype came up a few times. The chain links TRBV6-6 to TRBJ2-7, with no clear D. The germline V gene encodes CDR1 MNHNY and CDR2 SVGAGI (reference sequence). Trimming took 0 bases from V and 0 from J, leaving 15 bases between them. The CDR3 has 17 amino acids. In DNA, the CDR3 is TGTGCCAGCAGTTACTCGAGTGGACGGGTAAGCTCCTACGAGCAGTACTTC. It codes for CASSYSSGRVSSYEQYF.

This clonotype was observed at least ten times. V usage is TRBV7-9 and J usage is TRBJ2-2; D is possibly TRBD1 (6 bases). The CDR3 is 19 residues long. Trimming stripped 4 bases from V and 8 bases from J, with 29 bases between. Germline V gene sequence: CDR1 SEHNR, CDR2 FQNEAQ (reference sequence). Here the CDR3 DNA reads TGTGCCAGCAGCTCCACGGAGTTGGAGACAGGCGTGCAGTGGGGGGAGCTGTTTTTT. The encoded protein is CASSSTELETGVQWGELFF.

This chain joins TRBV7-9 and TRBJ1-6; D gene ambiguous. The germline V gene encodes CDR1 SEHNR and CDR2 FQNEAQ (reference sequence). The CDR3 covers 16 residues. Trimming took 1 base from V and 2 from J, leaving 9 bases between them. The CDR3 coding sequence is TGTGCCAGCAGCTTAGAGGGTTTCCCCTATAATTCACCCCTCCACTTT. This encodes CASSLEGFPYNSPLHF.

The rearrangement links TRBV9 to TRBJ2-5, with 7 bases fitting TRBD2. After removal of 3 bases from V and 6 bases from J, the junction contained 8 bases not matched to a gene. The CDR3 is 14 residues long. Germline lookup yields CDR1 SGDLS and CDR2 YYNGEE. The CDR3 sequence is CASSDTRDYQTQYF. The CDR3, as DNA: TGTGCCAGCAGCGACACCCGGGACTATCAGACCCAGTACTTC.

The V and J genes are TRBV11-2 and TRBJ2-1; D is perhaps TRBD1 or TRBD2 (6 bases each). Between the trimmed V and J ends, which lost 3 bases and 4 bases, there was a span of 10 bases. This CDR3 comprises 14 residues. Germline CDR1 and CDR2: SGHAT and FQNNGV. The CDR3, as DNA: TGTGCCAGCAGCTTGGGGGCGGGGTACAATGAGCAGTTCTTC. Its protein product is CASSLGAGYNEQFF.

This chain links TRBV20-1 with TRBJ2-7; D may match TRBD1 or TRBD2 (6 bases each). Germline values: CDR1 DFQATT, CDR2 SNEGSKA (reference sequence). Trimming stripped 4 bases from V and 3 bases from J, with 13 bases between. The CDR3 extends over 13 amino acids. The DNA of the CDR3 is TGCAGTGCTAAGGGGGGACGAAACTACGAGCAGTACTTC. Its translation is CSAKGGRNYEQYF.